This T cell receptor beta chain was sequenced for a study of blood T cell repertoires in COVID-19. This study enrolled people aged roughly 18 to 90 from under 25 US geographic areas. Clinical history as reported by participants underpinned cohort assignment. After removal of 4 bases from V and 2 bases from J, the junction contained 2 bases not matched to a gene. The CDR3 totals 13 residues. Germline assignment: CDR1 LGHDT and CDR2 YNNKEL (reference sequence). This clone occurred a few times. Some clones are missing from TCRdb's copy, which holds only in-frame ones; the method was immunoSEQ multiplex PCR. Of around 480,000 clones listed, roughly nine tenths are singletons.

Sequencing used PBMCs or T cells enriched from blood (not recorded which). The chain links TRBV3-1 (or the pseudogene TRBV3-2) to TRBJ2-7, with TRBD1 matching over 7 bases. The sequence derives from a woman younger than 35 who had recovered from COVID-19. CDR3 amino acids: CASSRDRAYEQYF. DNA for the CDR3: TGTGCCAGCAGCCGGGACAGAGCCTACGAGCAGTACTTC.